This TCR beta chain was profiled in a study of regulatory T cells in long-lasting Graves disease. This clonotype was found many times. Its antigen is unidentified. Specified time point: newly diagnosed GD, antithyroid drugs for less than 3 months. Following extraction of RNA from PBMCs, that RNA was used to make the TCR library. A blood draw put about 8.2 milliliters of peripheral blood into EDTA tubes. Overall study findings and caveats: Between persistent patients, a few thousand public clonotypes were shared, exceeding the approximately 990 shared between new patients. Persistent cases of Graves' showed reduced TCR diversity relative to newly diagnosed patients.

Building of the TCR beta libraries involved iRepertoire HTBI primers and Arm-PCR of CDR3 regions. TCRdb ran MiXCR on the multiplex PCR reads and lists one entry per CDR3 protein. The repertoire holds approximately 210,000 distinct CDR3 sequences, with around 17% as singletons. CDR1 and CDR2 from the germline V gene are SGHNT and YENEEA. V lost 5 bases, J lost 10 bases, and 14 bases stayed unmatched. CDR3 length equals 17 residues. The input for sequencing was peripheral blood mononuclear cells (PBMCs), taken at new diagnosis, from a patient treated with antithyroid drugs. This clonotype was sampled from a female donor with Graves disease. The rearrangement uses TRBV11-3 and TRBJ2-1, with 13 bases that match TRBD2. DNA of the CDR3: TGTGCCAGCAGCCACAGGACTAGCGGGAGCTATTATCAGGAGCAGTTCTTC. Translation gives CASSHRTSGSYYQEQFF.